This TCR beta chain was identified during a study of neurological immune-mediated disorders. Trimming took 1 base from V and 0 from J; bases not matched to a gene: 8. This CDR3 has 18 residues. Germline V gene lookup returns CDR1 SGHRS and CDR2 YFSETQ. This clonotype was seen at least ten times. One entry per CDR3 protein results from TCRdb running MiXCR on the 5' RACE reads. The sample records about 28,000 distinct CDR3 sequences, around 10% being singletons. The material sequenced was PBMCs. The clonotype was recovered from a man aged 60-69 years in good health. V usage is TRBV5-1 and J usage is TRBJ2-3; 10 bases are a match to TRBD2. The CDR3 region has the DNA TGCGCCAGCAGCTTGCAATTAGCGGGGGGCCTTAGCACAGATACGCAGTATTTT. Amino acid sequence: CASSLQLAGGLSTDTQYF.